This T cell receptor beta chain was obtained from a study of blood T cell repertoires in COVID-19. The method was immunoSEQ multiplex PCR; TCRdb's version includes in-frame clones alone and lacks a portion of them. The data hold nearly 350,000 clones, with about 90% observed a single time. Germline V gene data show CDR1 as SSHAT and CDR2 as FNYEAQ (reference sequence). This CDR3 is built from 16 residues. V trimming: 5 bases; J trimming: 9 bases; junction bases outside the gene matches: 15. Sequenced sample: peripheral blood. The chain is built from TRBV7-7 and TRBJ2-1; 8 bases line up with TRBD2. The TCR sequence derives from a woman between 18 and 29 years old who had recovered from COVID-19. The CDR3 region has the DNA TGTGCCAGCAGCCCTATGGCAGCGGGAGCCCCGACTGAGCAGTTCTTC. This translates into CASSPMAAGAPTEQFF.